This passage covers 15 T cell receptor beta chains from one sample sequenced in a study of T-cell reconstitution after alpha-beta-depleted transplantation in children. It was with unique molecular identifiers that the TCRbeta library was prepared. TCRdb re-called the PCR reads with MiXCR, one entry per CDR3 protein. The profile shows around 500,000 distinct CDR3 sequences, roughly an eighth of them singletons. This material consisted of PBMCs from the stem cell graft donor, taken from the stem cell graft. These receptors were obtained from a human donor who donated a stem cell graft to a child with combined immunodeficiency.

There are a few counts of this clonotype. CDR3 sequence: CASRPQGSSDEKLFF. The CDR3 DNA reads as TGCGCCAGCAGGCCCCAGGGATCGAGTGATGAAAAACTGTTTTTT. This chain joins TRBV5-1 and TRBJ1-4, with a tentative D call TRBD1 (5 bases). Per germline, CDR1 SGHRS and CDR2 YFSETQ. Deletions cut 5 bases from V and 6 bases from J, with 17 bases between. The length of the CDR3 is 15 residues.

This clonotype has a handful of counts. The chain combines TRBV4-1 with TRBJ2-1; D uncertain. V shed 6 bases and J shed 2 bases, with 14 bases lying between them. The CDR3 totals 15 residues. CDR1 and CDR2 (germline): MGHRA, YSYEKL. Written as DNA, the CDR3 is TGCGCCAGCAGACCCGTGGATCAAACCTACAATGAGCAGTTCTTC. This codes for CASRPVDQTYNEQFF.

On this clonotype: A much larger clone differs by one base, so this may be a read error. The V and J genes are TRBV12-3 or TRBV12-4 and TRBJ2-7; D is unclear. V dropped 3 bases and J dropped 6 bases, with 15 bases sitting between them. The CDR3 has 14 amino acids. The CDR3 spells CASSFGPGPREQYF. The CDR3 coding sequence is TGTGCCAGCAGTTTCGGGCCCGGACCGCGCGAGCAGTACTTC.

A few counts support this clonotype. The chain links TRBV24-1 to TRBJ2-1; 7 nucleotides align to TRBD2. The CDR3 spans 14 residues. Germline assignment: CDR1 KGHDR and CDR2 SFDVKD. V lost 4 bases, J lost 9 bases, and 8 bases stayed unmatched. Here the CDR3 reads CATSESGLVSEQFF. The CDR3 coding sequence is TGTGCCACCAGTGAGAGCGGACTAGTCTCTGAGCAGTTCTTC.

This clonotype has ten or more counts. DNA for the CDR3: TGCAGCGTTGGCTTCACTCTGAGCTCCTACAATGAGCAGTTCTTC. This translates into CSVGFTLSSYNEQFF. The chain uses TRBV29-1 and TRBJ2-1; D not resolved. V lost 4 bases, J lost 0 bases, and 13 bases lay in between. The CDR3 covers 15 residues. Germline lookup yields CDR1 SQVTM and CDR2 ANQGSEA.

The rearrangement joins TRBV6-5 to TRBJ1-1; 8 bases align to TRBD1. The CDR3 spans 15 residues. Germline values: CDR1 MNHEY, CDR2 SVGAGI. The ends lost 2 bases at V and 5 bases at J; junction bases unmatched: 7. For the CDR3, the DNA is TGTGCCAGCAGTTACCATCCCCAGGGGGCGACTGAAGCTTTCTTT. Translating it yields CASSYHPQGATEAFF.

The chain links TRBV24-1 to TRBJ2-3; either TRBD1 or TRBD2 may fit D (8 bases each). The germline V and J ends were trimmed by 1 base and 4 bases, with 29 bases remaining between them. Germline values: CDR1 KGHDR, CDR2 SFDVKD. This CDR3 has 21 amino acids. This CDR3 reads CATSDFMGDRRLAGVPDTQYF. DNA of the CDR3: TGTGCCACCAGTGATTTCATGGGGGACAGGCGCCTAGCGGGTGTTCCAGATACGCAGTATTTT.

The rearrangement joins TRBV5-1 to TRBJ2-3; 12 bases line up with TRBD2. CDR1 is SGHRS, CDR2 YFSETQ, per germline. V lost 4 bases to trimming and J lost 0 bases; unmatched junction nucleotides: 3. The length of the CDR3 is 16 residues. The CDR3: CASSEGTSGSTDTQYF. As DNA, the CDR3 is TGCGCCAGCAGCGAAGGGACTAGCGGGAGCACAGATACGCAGTATTTT.

This clonotype was seen repeatedly, ten times or more. This rearrangement joins TRBV20-1 to TRBJ2-3; 8 bases match TRBD2. CDR1 DFQATT and CDR2 SNEGSKA come from the germline V gene (reference sequence). After removal of 5 bases from V and 0 bases from J, the junction contained 10 bases not matched to a gene. This CDR3 has 16 residues. The CDR3 DNA sequence: TGCAGTGCTCAGAAGCGGGGGCCACCTAGCACAGATACGCAGTATTTT. This encodes CSAQKRGPPSTDTQYF.

The chain is built from TRBV7-6 and TRBJ2-1, with 13 bases lining up with TRBD2. J was trimmed by 6 bases and V by 10 bases; bases with no gene match: 3. CDR1 and CDR2 (germline): SGHVS, FNYEAQ. The CDR3 has 13 residues. Written as DNA, the CDR3 is TGTGCCACAACTAGCGGGGGGGGCAATGAGCAGTTCTTC. Translated: CATTSGGGNEQFF.

The V and J genes are TRBV3-1 and TRBJ1-2, with D hard to call. The germline V gene has CDR1 LGHDT and CDR2 YNNKEL (reference sequence). CDR3 length equals 15 residues. Trimming shortened V by 4 bases and J by 4 bases, and 16 bases separated the two germline ends. CDR3 DNA: TGTGCCAGCAGCCCTCTCACAAATGGATTCTATGGCTACACCTTC. Amino acid sequence: CASSPLTNGFYGYTF.

This clonotype turned up a few times. The chain has TRBV11-2 and TRBJ2-3; D uncertain. The CDR3 sequence is 13 residues long. CDR1 SGHAT and CDR2 FQNNGV come from the germline V gene. V lost 5 bases to trimming and J lost 5 bases, with 11 bases between them. CDR3 DNA sequence: TGTGCCAGCAGCCCCGACCCGGGAGATACGCAGTATTTT. Amino acids: CASSPDPGDTQYF. Combining the CDR3 with reference TRBV11-2 and TRBJ2-3 gives the whole variable domain EAGVAQSPRYKIIEKRQSVAFWCNPISGHATLYWYQQILGQGPKLLIQFQNNGVVDDSQLPKDRFSAERLKGVDSTLKIQPAKLEDSAVYLCASSPDPGDTQYFGPGTRLTVL.

This chain uses TRBV27 with TRBJ2-3; D is unclear. The V end lost 5 bases, the J end lost 2 bases, and 8 bases lay between the germline ends. The germline CDR1 and CDR2 sequences are MNHEY and SMNVEV (reference sequence). The CDR3 contains 13 residues. This CDR3 is CASSTYTTDTQYF. CDR3 nucleotides: TGTGCCAGCAGTACCTACACCACAGATACGCAGTATTTT.

Only a few counts were recorded for this clonotype. The chain carries TRBV12-3 or TRBV12-4 and TRBJ2-3; unclear D gene. V was cut by 2 bases and J by 2 bases, with 5 bases left in between. The CDR3 sequence is 13 residues long. DNA of the CDR3: TGTGCCAGCAGTTTACTGCCCACAGATACGCAGTATTTT. Translation gives CASSLLPTDTQYF.

This clonotype came up many times. This sequence joins TRBV4-1 and TRBJ2-7, with 9 positions matching TRBD2. This CDR3 contains 15 residues. Trimming took 1 base from V and 5 from J; bases not matched to a gene: 6. Germline V CDR1 and CDR2: MGHRA, YSYEKL. CDR3 DNA: TGCGCCAGCAGCCAAGTGGTAGCGGGAGTTAACGAGCAGTACTTC. This translates into CASSQVVAGVNEQYF.